This is a list of T cell receptor beta chains from one sample in a study of blood T cell repertoires in COVID-19. Measured with immunoSEQ multiplex PCR; TCRdb has only the in-frame clones, and not every one. The sample records a few hundred thousand clones, more than 75% being singletons. Sequences were obtained from peripheral blood. Receptor source: a man aged 45-65 years with active or convalescent COVID-19. Each CDR3 is given without its conserved first and last residue. Not every row has a clone size; where given, it reads once, few, many or a size class.

J	V	size	CDR3
TRBJ1-1	TRBV12-3/TRBV12-4	.	ASRRAGRTEAF
TRBJ1-2	TRBV6-5	.	ASSTRQDYGYT
TRBJ2-7	TRBV28	.	ASIPLPGGRSYEQY
TRBJ2-4	TRBV4-1	.	ASSQPGQTLAKNIQY
TRBJ1-1	TRBV27	.	ASSPTGLRTEAF
TRBJ1-1	TRBV15	.	ATSRDTGSMNTEAF
TRBJ2-2	TRBV4-2	.	ASSQMGLAGGVTGELF
TRBJ1-4	TRBV6-6	.	ASRPRGGHEKLF
TRBJ1-2	TRBV7-2	.	ASSYSPGQLYGYT
TRBJ1-5	TRBV30	.	AWSVLGGAVNQPQH
TRBJ1-3	TRBV12-3/TRBV12-4	.	ASQGQSINTIY
TRBJ1-2	TRBV19	.	ASSMGAPGTAYSYGYT
TRBJ2-3	TRBV9	.	ASSVDPGSDTQY
TRBJ1-6	TRBV28	.	ASSRQGALNSPLH
TRBJ2-7	TRBV2	.	ASSGDSYEQY
TRBJ2-4	TRBV5-8	.	ASSLIGQGNIQY
TRBJ2-5	TRBV29-1	.	SVDIEREGLGETQY
TRBJ2-1	TRBV5-8	.	ASSLVHGGEQF
TRBJ2-7	TRBV7-3	.	ASSEGTVRYEQY
TRBJ1-2	TRBV3-1/TRBV3-2	.	ASSQAIGDYGYT
TRBJ2-7	TRBV6-2/TRBV6-3	.	ASSFGGNSYEQY
TRBJ1-1	TRBV28	.	ASSSFGVESEAF
TRBJ2-3	TRBV5-8	.	ASSLQGRPSTDTQY
TRBJ2-7	TRBV5-1	few	ASSLAGFGEQY
TRBJ1-1	TRBV5-8	.	ASSRGGQLNTEAF
TRBJ1-2	TRBV18	.	ASSPPDGINGYT
TRBJ1-4	TRBV7-8	.	ASSLGDRGALSEEKLF
TRBJ1-4	TRBV10-3	.	AISGGQGTANEKLF
TRBJ1-1	TRBV27	few	ASSFMTGMNTEAF
TRBJ1-1	TRBV12-3/TRBV12-4	few	ASSFVGEAF
TRBJ2-3	TRBV24-1	once	AVGGSTDTQY
TRBJ2-3	TRBV28	.	ASNLPGLGTDTQY
TRBJ2-1	TRBV6-1	.	ASSESTGYYNEQF
TRBJ2-2	TRBV4-2	.	ASSRTGVGTGELF
TRBJ2-5	TRBV15	.	ATSRRLAGGETQY